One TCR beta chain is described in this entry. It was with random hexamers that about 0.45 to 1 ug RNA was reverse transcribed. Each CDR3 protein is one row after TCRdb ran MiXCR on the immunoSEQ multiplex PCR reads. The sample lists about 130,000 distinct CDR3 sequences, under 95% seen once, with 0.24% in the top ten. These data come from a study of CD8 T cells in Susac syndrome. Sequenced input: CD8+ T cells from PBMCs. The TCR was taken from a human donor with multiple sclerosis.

CDR3 sequence reads: CASSVGASGNPYEQYF. CDR3 coding DNA: TGTGCCAGCAGCGTAGGGGCTAGCGGGAACCCCTACGAGCAGTACTTC. The rearrangement links TRBV9 to TRBJ2-7; 9 bases are a match to TRBD2. CDR1 is SGDLS and CDR2 is YYNGEE in the germline V gene. With 0 bases clipped from V and 2 bases from J, the junction kept 6 bases outside the gene matches. The CDR3 extends over 16 amino acids.